The T cell receptor beta chain under discussion was sequenced for a study of blood T cell repertoires in COVID-19 (dated by TCRdb to about 2020). Study-wide context: Samples covering the acute and convalescent phases of COVID-19 were provided by collaborators in the United States, Italy and Spain. The prospective study material was composed of cDNA or gDNA derived from T cells, B-cell-depleted T cells, or PBMCs. Subjects who had been exposed to COVID-19, were actively infected with it, or had recovered from it provided the deeply sampled blood TCRbeta repertoires that made up the dataset. The repertoires were released in a freely available public database meant as a resource for research on the immune response to SARS-CoV-2. The samples were drawn from the first 160 participants of the ongoing ImmuneRACE study and from 1,200 or so subjects provided by 6 global collaborators. The sample metadata nearly always contained a de-identified subject ID, COVID-19 status, age in years and sex. Where available, HLA class I and class II types were obtained from metadata supplied by the sample provider rather than from assay-based typing.

The immunoSEQ Assay, a bias-controlled multiplex PCR, was used to amplify TCRbeta CDR3 regions from genomic DNA. Under the source paper's analysis protocol: The number of nucleated cells in each sample was estimated from the amplification of reference gene primers within the assay. To quantify the absolute abundance of each unique TCRbeta CDR3 rearrangement, sequence reads were collapsed and filtered. For each sample, productive Simpson clonality was calculated as the square root of Simpson's diversity index across productive rearrangements. Entries here come from immuneACCESS through TCRdb and include only in-frame sequences with V and J called. Some clones fail to appear in such tables; in the studies checked, an unresolved V gene covers under half of the shortfall, and the cause of the remainder is unknown. That table supplies the V and J calls and clone size; D and trimming were determined from the DNA. The sample has 350,000 to 400,000 clones on record, roughly 90% of them singletons. About 7% of the sample belongs to the ten largest clones.

One collaborating source in Seattle enrolled patients while the patients were actively infected and followed the patients over time throughout the course of disease. Collaborating institutions collected whole blood in K2EDTA tubes following their own protocols. For TCRbeta analysis, collaborators shipped samples as frozen whole blood, isolated PBMCs, or DNA extracted from either of those sample types. The paper's findings and limits, for the study overall: The quantity of clinical and demographic metadata differed by source and by participant and was supplied without curation.

The V end gives up 4 bases and the J end 4 bases, leaving 4 bases in the junction not matched to a gene. Per the germline V gene, SGHTA is the CDR1 and FQGNSA is the CDR2. Measured from the cysteine to the phenylalanine, the CDR3 is 14 residues long. The sequence is cut down to CDR3 DNA, 42 bases in frame from base 1. Worth noting for this clone: The antigen it binds to is not known. No base quality values were provided; no much bigger clone lies one nucleotide off.

Sequencing input: peripheral blood. The rearranged segments are TRBV7-2 and TRBJ1-1; 9 central bases correspond to TRBD1. This clonotype was obtained from a woman aged 55-75 years with COVID-19, enrolled during active disease. The DNA is as follows: TGTGCCAGCAGCTCCACAGGGGGCGGCACTGAAGCTTTCTTT. The resulting protein is CASSSTGGGTEAFF.